The rows below give T cell receptor beta chains drawn from one sample of a study of CD8+ T cells in alopecia areata. Profiling relied on immunoSEQ multiplex PCR, and the TCRdb table lists in-frame clones only, not all of them. Altogether about 210,000 clones are present, roughly 64% being singletons, with the ten largest covering 4.2%. The material was CD4+ T cells sorted from blood, obtained at week 4, from a patient treated with tofacitinib. Every receptor here comes from a human donor with alopecia areata. Each CDR3 is given with its conserved first and last residue. A D gene is named only where the DNA matches it firmly. The listing skips clone size in some rows; elsewhere it reads once, few, many or a size class.

>TRBV29-1|TRBJ2-2|NA|NA
CSVEPLQGNTGELFF
TGCAGCGTTGAGCCGTTGCAGGGGAACACCGGGGAGCTGTTTTTT
>TRBV7-9|TRBJ1-6|NA|NA
CASNSLGDGSANSPLHF
TGTGCCAGCAACTCTCTCGGAGATGGGTCGGCGAATTCACCCCTCCACTTT
>TRBV7-9|TRBJ2-5|TRBD1|NA
CASRRSGGEETQYF
TGTGCCAGCAGACGATCAGGGGGAGAAGAGACCCAGTACTTC
>TRBV6-5|TRBJ2-1|NA|NA
CASTNGLEQFF
TGTGCCAGCACAAACGGGCTAGAGCAGTTCTTC
>TRBV10-3|TRBJ1-3|NA|NA
CAIRAGDGGNTIYF
TGTGCCATCAGGGCAGGCGACGGCGGGAACACCATATATTTT
>TRBV29-1|TRBJ2-3|TRBD2|once
CSVERGARTDTQYF
TGCAGCGTTGAGCGGGGGGCTCGCACAGATACGCAGTATTTT
>TRBV6-6|TRBJ2-6|NA|few
CASSAWTAGANVLTF
TGTGCCAGCAGCGCTTGGACAGCTGGGGCCAACGTCCTGACTTTC
>TRBV4-3|TRBJ1-1|TRBD1|NA
CASSHPEGAPGGKAFF
TGCGCCAGCAGCCATCCCGAGGGGGCTCCCGGGGGGAAGGCTTTCTTT
>TRBV5-5|TRBJ2-7|NA|once
CASSFQGDEQYF
TGTGCCAGCAGCTTTCAAGGCGACGAGCAGTACTTC
>TRBV6-5|TRBJ2-3|TRBD1|few
CASSYHGQGATDTQYF
TGTGCCAGCAGTTACCATGGACAGGGGGCAACAGATACGCAGTATTTT
>TRBV5-1|TRBJ2-7|NA|NA
CASSPQTDAYEQYF
TGCGCCAGCAGCCCACAGACAGATGCCTACGAGCAGTACTTC
>TRBV7-3|TRBJ1-5|NA|NA
CASSLTGDGNQPQHF
TGTGCCAGCAGCTTAACAGGGGACGGTAATCAGCCCCAGCATTTT
>TRBV6-5|TRBJ1-2|NA|NA
CASSSSLVGYGYTF
TGTGCCAGCAGTTCTAGCCTAGTGGGGTATGGCTACACCTTC
>TRBV19|TRBJ1-1|NA|few
CASSMFRGRDEAFF
TGTGCCAGTAGTATGTTCAGGGGCCGCGATGAAGCTTTCTTT